A single sample is the source of the 2 T cell receptor beta chains below, sequenced in a study of identical twins. One entry per CDR3 protein, called by TCRdb with MiXCR from the 5' RACE reads. The sample shows some 300,000 distinct CDR3 sequences, approximately 13% of them seen only once. This sample was shared with a second study, whose subject was yellow fever vaccine responses in identical twins.

The material sequenced was CD8+ T cells sorted from blood. These receptors were obtained from a woman under 30 in good health.

This chain joins TRBV5-6 and TRBJ2-3; possibly TRBD1 for D (6 bases). V was shortened by 5 bases and J by 9 bases, with 16 bases between the two germline ends. Germline V gene lookup returns CDR1 SGHDT and CDR2 YYEEEE. The CDR3 is 13 residues long. The CDR3: CASSSDSRRTQYF. The CDR3 DNA reads TGTGCCAGCAGTTCGGACAGCCGCAGGACGCAGTATTTT.

The chain recombines TRBV7-8 with TRBJ2-2, with TRBD1 identical over 9 bases. The length of the CDR3 is 15 residues. Germline loops: CDR1 SGHVS, CDR2 FQNEAQ. With 3 bases clipped from V and 3 bases from J, the junction kept 2 bases outside the gene matches. CDR3 sequence: CASSFWTGDTGELFF. The DNA for the CDR3 is TGTGCCAGCAGCTTTTGGACAGGGGACACCGGGGAGCTGTTTTTT.